This TCR beta chain is from a study of blood T cell repertoires in COVID-19. Study-level information: Spain, Italy and the United States supplied samples that represented acute and convalescent COVID-19. Nucleic acid was either cDNA or gDNA, and it came from T cells, B-cell-depleted T cells, or PBMCs.

In the original processing: Amplification of reference gene primers provided the estimated nucleated cell counts. Produced via immunoSEQ multiplex PCR; TCRdb's table is partial and in-frame only. V and J calls plus clone size are reproduced from that table; the DNA served to infer D and trimming. Of approximately 200,000 clones listed, 85% to 90% are singletons. The CDR3 totals 14 residues. V was pared by 6 bases and J by 5 bases, with 8 bases of the junction left unmatched. Germline CDR1 and CDR2: SNHLY and FYNNEI. The sample consisted of peripheral blood. The chain recombines TRBV2 with TRBJ2-5; 8 bases match TRBD2. The source is a woman aged 45-65 years with acute or convalescent COVID-19. CDR3 sequence: CASRERTSWETQYF. Written as DNA, the CDR3 is TGTGCCAGCAGAGAGAGGACTAGCTGGGAGACCCAGTACTTC.